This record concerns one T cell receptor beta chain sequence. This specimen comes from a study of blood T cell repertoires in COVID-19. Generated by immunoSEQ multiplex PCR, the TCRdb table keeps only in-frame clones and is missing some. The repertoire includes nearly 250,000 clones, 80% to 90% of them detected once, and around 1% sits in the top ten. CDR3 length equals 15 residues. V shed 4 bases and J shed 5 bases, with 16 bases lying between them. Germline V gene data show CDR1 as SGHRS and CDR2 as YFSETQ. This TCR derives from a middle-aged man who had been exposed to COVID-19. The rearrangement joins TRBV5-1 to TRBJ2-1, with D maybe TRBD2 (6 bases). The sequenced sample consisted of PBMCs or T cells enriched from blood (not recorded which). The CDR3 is CASSVGLRRDNEQFF. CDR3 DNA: TGCGCCAGCAGCGTGGGACTTAGACGAGACAATGAGCAGTTCTTC.